A few counts support the clone carrying this T cell receptor beta chain. Profiled with immunoSEQ multiplex PCR; TCRdb holds only in-frame clones, not every one. The data hold approximately 190,000 clones, with roughly 80% observed a single time. The data are from a study of blood T cell repertoires in COVID-19. Study context: The samples span acute and convalescent COVID-19 from the United States, Italy and Spain.

The V end was cut by 7 bases, the J end by 0 bases, with 13 bases between. This CDR3 is 15 amino acids long. The germline V gene has CDR1 LNHDA and CDR2 SQIVND (reference sequence). The source of this sequence is a human donor in a cohort sampled during active COVID-19. The chain combines TRBV19 with TRBJ1-5, with D maybe TRBD1 (6 bases). The sequencing sample was made of peripheral blood. The CDR3: CASTGTTYSNQPQHF. CDR3 bases: TGTGCCAGTACCGGGACAACATATAGCAATCAGCCCCAGCATTTT.